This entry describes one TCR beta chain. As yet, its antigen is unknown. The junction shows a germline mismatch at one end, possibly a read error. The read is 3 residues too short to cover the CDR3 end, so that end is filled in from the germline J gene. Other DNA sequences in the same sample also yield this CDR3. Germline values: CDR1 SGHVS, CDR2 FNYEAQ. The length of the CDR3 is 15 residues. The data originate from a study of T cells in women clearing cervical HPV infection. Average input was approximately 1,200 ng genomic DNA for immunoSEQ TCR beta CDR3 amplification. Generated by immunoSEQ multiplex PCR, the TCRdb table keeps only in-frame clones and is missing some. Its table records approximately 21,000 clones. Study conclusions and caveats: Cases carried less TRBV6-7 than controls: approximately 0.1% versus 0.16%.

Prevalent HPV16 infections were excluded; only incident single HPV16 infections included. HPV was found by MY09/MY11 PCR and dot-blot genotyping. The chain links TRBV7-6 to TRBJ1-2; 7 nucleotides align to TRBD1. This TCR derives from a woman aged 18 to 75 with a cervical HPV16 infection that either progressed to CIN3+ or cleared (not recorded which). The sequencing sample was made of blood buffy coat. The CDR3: CASSSLTGRPYDYTF. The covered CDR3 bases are TGTGCCAGCAGCTCGTTGACAGGGCGGCCCTATGAC.